Presented here are 5 T cell receptor beta chains from one specimen sequenced in a study of blood T cell repertoires in COVID-19. Sequencing used immunoSEQ multiplex PCR; TCRdb keeps in-frame clones, though not all of them. The repertoire consists of 80,000 to 100,000 clones, with about 85% occurring once and the leading ten covering 4.4%. The sample taken for sequencing was peripheral blood. Receptor source: a man between 60 and 70 years old with acute or convalescent COVID-19.

This chain's CDR3 is CSGGQEDTGELFF. The CDR3 DNA reads as TGCAGCGGCGGACAGGAAGACACCGGGGAGCTGTTTTTT. V is TRBV29-1 and J is TRBJ2-2; TRBD1 agrees at 7 bases. The V gene's germline CDR1 is SQVTM and CDR2 ANQGSEA. This CDR3 has 13 residues. The V gene end was trimmed by 7 bases and the J gene end by 3 bases; junction bases not matched to a gene: 5.

The V call is TRBV12-5, the J call TRBJ2-7, with 8 bases lining up with TRBD1. This CDR3 has 13 residues. Germline trimming cut 7 bases from V and 3 bases from J; bases unmatched to any gene: 5. CDR1 and CDR2 (germline): LGHNT, FRNRAP. The CDR3 DNA reads as TGTGCTAGTGCCCGACAGGGGATCTACGAGCAGTACTTC. Its protein is CASARQGIYEQYF. The variable domain in full, completed from reference TRBV12-5 and TRBJ2-7, reads DARVTQTPRHKVTEMGQEVTMRCQPILGHNTVFWYRQTMMQGLELLAYFRNRAPLDDSGMPKDRFSAEMPDATLATLKIQPSEPRDSAVYFCASARQGIYEQYFGPGTRLTVT.

The CDR3 coding sequence is TGTGCCAGCAGCCAAGTAGTAGCGGGATACACAGATACGCAGTATTTT. Amino acids: CASSQVVAGYTDTQYF. The chain couples TRBV3-1 (or the pseudogene TRBV3-2) to TRBJ2-3; TRBD2 matches 8 bases. This CDR3 spans 16 amino acids. CDR1 is LGHDT and CDR2 is YNNKEL in the germline V gene (reference sequence). V lost 1 base, J lost 2 bases, and 5 bases stayed unmatched.

Worth noting for this clone: The sample holds other DNA sequences that translate to the same CDR3. The chain is built from TRBV13 and TRBJ2-3; 15 bases line up with TRBD2. The CDR3 extends over 17 amino acids. With 5 bases clipped from V and 2 bases from J, the junction kept 5 bases outside the gene matches. Germline V CDR1 and CDR2: PRHDT, FYEKMQ (reference sequence). Written as DNA, the CDR3 is TGTGCCAGCAGCCTGGGACTAGCGGGGGGTTCCACAGATACGCAGTATTTT. Encoded protein: CASSLGLAGGSTDTQYF.

This clone has only one observation. The V gene is TRBV20-1, the J gene TRBJ1-1; D is possibly TRBD1 (5 bases). V was clipped by 3 bases and J by 0 bases, with 14 bases between them. Germline CDR1 reads DFQATT; CDR2 reads SNEGSKA (reference sequence). The CDR3 is 15 amino acids. DNA of the CDR3: TGCAGTGCTAGTGTCTTGGGGACTATGAACACTGAAGCTTTCTTT. As protein: CSASVLGTMNTEAFF.